Listed below are T cell receptor beta chains from one sample, sequenced in a study of blood T cell repertoires in COVID-19. Clones were read by immunoSEQ multiplex PCR, and TCRdb kept only the in-frame ones, dropping some. This sample yields around 67,000 clones, of which about 83% are seen a single time; approximately 35% belongs to the top ten. Material for sequencing was peripheral blood. These TCRs come from a man aged 70-80 years with acute or convalescent COVID-19. Each CDR3 is given with its conserved first and last residue. The D gene is left open where the match is weak. Rows give clone size only sometimes, using once, few, many, or a class for an expanded clone.

J gene	clone size	D gene	V gene	CDR3 DNA	CDR3 protein
TRBJ1-3	.	.	TRBV18	TGTGCCAGCTCACCATCGAGTATCGGAAACACCATATATTTT	CASSPSSIGNTIYF
TRBJ1-2	.	.	TRBV2	TGTGCCAGCTCCTTGCGGGGGTCTGGCTACACCTTC	CASSLRGSGYTF
TRBJ1-3	.	.	TRBV9	TGTGCCAGCAGCGCAAGGGGGGGACTCCCCTCTGGAAACACCATATATTTT	CASSARGGLPSGNTIYF
TRBJ1-3	.	.	TRBV4-3	TGCGCCAGCAGCCAAGATGAGACGGAGCATGATCACTCTGGAAACACCATATATTTT	CASSQDETEHDHSGNTIYF
TRBJ2-1	.	TRBD2	TRBV19	TGTGCCAGTAGTATGGGACTAGCGGGCAATGAGCAGTTCTTC	CASSMGLAGNEQFF
TRBJ1-1	.	.	TRBV5-4	TGTGCCAGCAGCCCGACAGGACAGCACACTGAAGCTTTCTTT	CASSPTGQHTEAFF
TRBJ2-7	.	TRBD2	TRBV10-2	TGCGCCAGCAGCCCCGGGACTAGCGGGTCATACGAGCAGTACTTC	CASSPGTSGSYEQYF
TRBJ2-3	.	TRBD1	TRBV6-1	TGTGCCAGCAGTGAGGACAGGCAGCGCACAGATACGCAGTATTTT	CASSEDRQRTDTQYF
TRBJ1-1	.	.	TRBV6-1	TGTGCCAGCAGTGAATTAACACCGAGGATGAACACTGAAGCTTTCTTT	CASSELTPRMNTEAFF
TRBJ2-5	once	TRBD2	TRBV5-1	TGCGCCAGCAGCTTGGCTGCGGGAGGTCGCGAGACCCAGTACTTC	CASSLAAGGRETQYF
TRBJ2-1	.	.	TRBV11-2	TGTGCCAGCAGCTTAAGTGGGGGGAATGAGCAGTTCTTC	CASSLSGGNEQFF
TRBJ2-7	.	TRBD1	TRBV9	TGTGCCAGCAGCCCTAGGGACAGGGGGCAACGGTCCTACGAGCAGTACTTC	CASSPRDRGQRSYEQYF
TRBJ1-1	.	.	TRBV20-1	TGCAGTGCCCCGGGGGGGCGAGCTTTCTTT	CSAPGGRAFF
TRBJ2-7	few	TRBD2	TRBV28	TGTGCCAGCAGTCCTCCCGGGGCTAGCGGGAGGCTCGAGCAGTACTTC	CASSPPGASGRLEQYF
TRBJ2-7	once	TRBD1	TRBV19	TGTGCCAGTAACCCCTCGGGACAGGGGGTCTACGAGCAGTACTTC	CASNPSGQGVYEQYF
TRBJ2-7	.	.	TRBV6-1	TGTGCCAGCAGTGAAACCGACACGGGGGTATACGAGCAGTACTTC	CASSETDTGVYEQYF
TRBJ2-1	.	TRBD1	TRBV19	TGTGCCAGTAGTCTGACAGGGGGCCTGGTCAATGAGCAGTTCTTC	CASSLTGGLVNEQFF